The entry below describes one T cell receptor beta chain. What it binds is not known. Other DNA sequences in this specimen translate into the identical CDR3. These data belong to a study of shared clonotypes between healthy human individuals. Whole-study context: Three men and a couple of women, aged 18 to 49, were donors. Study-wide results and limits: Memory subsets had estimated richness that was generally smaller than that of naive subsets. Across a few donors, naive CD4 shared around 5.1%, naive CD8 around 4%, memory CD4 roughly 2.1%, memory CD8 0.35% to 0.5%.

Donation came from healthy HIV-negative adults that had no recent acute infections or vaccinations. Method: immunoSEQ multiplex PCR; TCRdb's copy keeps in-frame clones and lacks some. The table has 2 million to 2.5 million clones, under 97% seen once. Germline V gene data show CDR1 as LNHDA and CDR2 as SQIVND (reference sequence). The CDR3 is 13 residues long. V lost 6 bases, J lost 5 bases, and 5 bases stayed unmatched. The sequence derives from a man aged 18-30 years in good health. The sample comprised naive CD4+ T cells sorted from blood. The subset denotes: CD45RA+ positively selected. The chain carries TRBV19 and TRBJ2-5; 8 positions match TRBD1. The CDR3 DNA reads TGTGCCAGTAGCCCAGGACAGGGTGAGACCCAGTACTTC. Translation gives CASSPGQGETQYF.